Shown below are 3 T cell receptor beta chains from a single sample sequenced in a study of beta chain features in type 1 diabetes. Every bit of the isolated RNA underwent reverse transcription, so sequencing read expressed TCRB transcripts. Assay used: immunoSEQ multiplex PCR; TCRdb lists only in-frame clones, some missing. The data hold 300,000 to 350,000 clones, with 15% to 20% observed a single time. The sequenced sample consisted of naive CD4+ T cells from blood. Receptor source: a woman aged 18-30 years in good health.

V and J are TRBV6-1 and TRBJ2-5; 14 bases are a match to TRBD2. The CDR3 loop spans 15 amino acids. Unmatched junction bases numbered 5, after V lost 6 bases and J lost 5 bases. Germline CDR1 reads MNHNS; CDR2 reads SASEGT. In DNA, the CDR3 is TGTGCCAGCAGCCCGACTAGCGGGAGGGGGGAGACCCAGTACTTC. This encodes CASSPTSGRGETQYF.

This clone was picked up a small number of times. This chain connects TRBV2 to TRBJ2-1, with 11 bases fitting TRBD2. The CDR3 consists of 16 residues. J was trimmed by 9 bases and V by 3 bases; bases with no gene match: 10. Looked up from germline, CDR1 is SNHLY and CDR2 is FYNNEI. The CDR3 DNA sequence: TGTGCCAGCAGTGAGGGACTAGCGGCCCCCGGGGGTGAGCAGTTCTTC. Residues: CASSEGLAAPGGEQFF.

The table lists this clone with a few counts. The chain carries TRBV7-2 and TRBJ1-6; tentatively, D is TRBD1 (5 bases). The CDR3 length is 14 residues. The ends were cut back, 1 base at V and 10 bases at J, with 11 bases in the middle. CDR1 and CDR2 from the germline V gene are SGHTA and FQGNSA. The CDR3 region is CASSLVQGGSPLHF. The CDR3 region has the DNA TGTGCCAGCAGCTTAGTCCAGGGTGGGTCACCCCTCCACTTT. Filled out from reference TRBV7-2 and TRBJ1-6, the complete variable domain reads GAGVSQSPSNKVTEKGKDVELRCDPISGHTALYWYRQSLGQGLEFLIYFQGNSAPDKSGLPSDRFSAERTGGSVSTLTIQRTQQEDSAVYLCASSLVQGGSPLHFGNGTRLTVT.